This passage covers 22 T cell receptor beta chains from one sample sequenced in a study of human T cells and chemical hapten exposure. MiXCR, applied by TCRdb to the RACE reads, yields one record per CDR3 protein. The sample records tens of thousands of distinct CDR3 sequences, approximately 11% being singletons. The time point here: patch test 1, 2 weeks after DPC sensitization. This sample's treatment: therapeutic diphenylcyclopropenone sensitization with weekly scalp DPC. The starting material was whole blood, obtained in connection with sensitization to the hapten diphenylcyclopropenone (DPC). These receptors came from a woman aged 45 to 65 with alopecia areata. Some clones in this sample may be carry-over from other donors' samples.

This clonotype was observed a few times. This sequence joins TRBV20-1 and TRBJ2-1, with 8 bases identical to TRBD2. The CDR3 loop spans 17 amino acids. V lost 0 bases to trimming and J lost 0 bases; unmatched junction nucleotides: 7. CDR1 and CDR2 from the germline V gene are DFQATT and SNEGSKA (reference sequence). CDR3 protein: CSARDDRAGGSYNEQFF. The CDR3 DNA reads TGCAGTGCTAGAGATGACCGGGCGGGGGGCTCCTACAATGAGCAGTTCTTC.

This chain joins TRBV10-3 and TRBJ2-1; weak D call: TRBD1 (7 bases). Trimming removed 2 bases at V and 8 bases at J, with 16 bases between. Germline assignment: CDR1 ENHRY and CDR2 SYGVKD. This CDR3 is 15 amino acids long. DNA for the CDR3: TGTGCCATCAGTGAGGGAGGGGGCAGGAGCTATGAGCAGTTCTTC. This codes for CAISEGGGRSYEQFF.

This clonotype was recorded many times. The CDR3 sequence: CASTRRVRTGNTIYF. In nucleotides, the CDR3 is TGTGCCAGCACGAGGAGGGTGAGGACTGGAAACACCATATATTTT. This rearrangement joins TRBV28 to TRBJ1-3, with D uncertain. There are 15 residues in the CDR3. The ends were cut back, 7 bases at V and 2 bases at J, with 15 bases in the middle. Germline CDR1 reads MDHEN; CDR2 reads SYDVKM. The whole variable domain, remainder taken from reference TRBV28 and TRBJ1-3, is DVKVTQSSRYLVKRTGEKVFLECVQDMDHENMFWYRQDPGLGLRLIYFSYDVKMKEKGDIPEGYSVSREKKERFSLILESASTNQTSMYLCASTRRVRTGNTIYFGEGSWLTVV.

This clonotype was observed at least ten times. The genes are TRBV19 and TRBJ1-5; 9 bases fit TRBD1. The junction had 1 base not matched to a gene; V was cut back by 3 bases and J by 1 base. The germline CDR1 and CDR2 sequences are LNHDA and SQIVND (reference sequence). The CDR3 totals 15 residues. The CDR3 sequence is CASSMGTGSNQPQHF. CDR3 sequence (DNA): TGTGCCAGTAGTATGGGGACAGGGAGCAATCAGCCCCAGCATTTT.

The table lists this clonotype with a few counts. CDR3 in amino acids: CASTLPGTLQETQYF. In nucleotides, the CDR3 is TGTGCCAGCACCCTCCCTGGGACACTACAAGAGACCCAGTACTTC. J is TRBJ2-5 and V is TRBV7-2, with D tentatively TRBD1 (6 bases). Germline CDR1 and CDR2: SGHTA and FQGNSA. V gave up 7 bases and J gave up 2 bases, with 17 bases separating them. This CDR3 has 15 amino acids.

The chain has TRBV9 and TRBJ1-5, with a tentative D call TRBD1 (5 bases). In germline, CDR1 is SGDLS, CDR2 YYNGEE. Trimming stripped 7 bases from V and 4 bases from J, with 9 bases between. The CDR3 covers 12 residues. The CDR3 nucleotides are TGTGCCAGCGGCAGGGTTAATCAGCCCCAGCATTTT. It codes for CASGRVNQPQHF.

V and J are TRBV15 and TRBJ2-2; TRBD1 might be the D (7 bases). Germline CDR1 and CDR2: LNHNV and YYDKDF (reference sequence). Trimming removed 5 bases from V and 8 bases from J, with 18 bases in between. This CDR3 has 15 amino acids. CDR3 loop: CATSQGGTAIGELFF. CDR3 nucleotides: TGTGCCACCAGCCAAGGAGGGACAGCTATTGGGGAGCTGTTTTTT.

This clonotype was seen ten or more times. This chain uses TRBV7-2 with TRBJ1-5, with 9 bases fitting TRBD1. Germline loops: CDR1 SGHTA, CDR2 FQGNSA. After removal of 1 base from V and 6 bases from J, the junction contained 1 base not matched to a gene. The CDR3 has 14 amino acids. For the CDR3, the DNA is TGTGCCAGCAGCTTAGACAGGGGGCCTCAGCCCCAGCATTTT. Encoded protein: CASSLDRGPQPQHF.

Concerning this clonotype: Lacking the conserved final phenylalanine or tryptophan, this CDR3 likely reflects a read error. The genes are TRBV9 and TRBJ1-5; no reliable D call. This CDR3 spans 13 amino acids. Germline CDR1 and CDR2: SGDLS and YYNGEE. Trimming left V 0 bases short and J 4 bases short, with 5 bases between. For the CDR3, the DNA is TGTGCCAGCAGCGTAGTAGGGAATCAGCCCCAGCATTTG. This codes for CASSVVGNQPQHL.

This clonotype was seen more than once but under ten times. The CDR3, as DNA: TGCAGTGCCAGGGAAAGCGGTCTGCGATACGAGCAGTACTTC. Protein product: CSARESGLRYEQYF. The rearrangement links TRBV20-1 to TRBJ2-7, with D perhaps being TRBD1 or TRBD2 (5 bases each). Trimming removed 6 bases from V and 4 bases from J, with 19 bases in between. There are 14 residues in the CDR3. Germline lookup yields CDR1 DFQATT and CDR2 SNEGSKA (reference sequence).

This clonotype was detected a few times. V usage is TRBV6-5 and J usage is TRBJ1-4; TRBD1 aligns across 7 bases. This CDR3 region has 15 residues. Germline V gene sequence: CDR1 MNHEY, CDR2 SVGAGI. After removal of 6 bases from V and 5 bases from J, the junction contained 9 bases not matched to a gene. The CDR3 nucleotides are TGTGCCAGCAGGACGGACAGGTCGGAGAATGAAAAACTGTTTTTT. Protein sequence: CASRTDRSENEKLFF.

The chain combines TRBV21-1 with TRBJ1-1. TRBV21-1 is a listed pseudogene. The CDR3 loop spans 14 amino acids. The CDR3 region is CASSPTYLNTEAFF. CDR3 sequence (DNA): TGTGCCAGCAGCCCGACCTATTTGAACACTGAAGCTTTCTTT.

This clonotype was counted many times. The J gene is TRBJ1-1, the V gene TRBV18; D is undetermined. V lost 0 bases and J lost 7, with 9 bases in between. This CDR3 spans 13 amino acids. CDR1 and CDR2 (germline): KGHSH, LQKENI. The chain's CDR3 is CASSPPGSDEAFF. The CDR3 nucleotides read TGTGCCAGCTCACCACCAGGGTCAGATGAAGCTTTCTTT.

The chain has TRBV7-4 and TRBJ2-4, with D maybe TRBD1 (6 bases). There are 16 residues in the CDR3. Germline V gives CDR1 SGHVT, CDR2 SQSDAQ. The V gene lost 5 bases and the J gene lost 0 bases, with 14 bases spanning the gap. CDR3 bases: TGTGCCAGCAGCCCGGAAGACAGGCTAGCCAAAAACATTCAGTACTTC. This sequence encodes CASSPEDRLAKNIQYF.

The chain has TRBV7-2 and TRBJ2-3, with a possible D match to TRBD1 (5 bases). The germline V gene encodes CDR1 SGHTA and CDR2 FQGNSA. The CDR3 has 14 amino acids. V lost 5 bases, J lost 4 bases, and 13 bases lay in between. In nucleotides, the CDR3 is TGTGCCAGCAGCCCCGACAGTTGGTCAGATACGCAGTATTTT. Amino acid sequence: CASSPDSWSDTQYF.

This clonotype was detected only a few times. The chain links TRBV7-9 to TRBJ1-6, with 9 nucleotides matching TRBD1. This CDR3 region has 15 residues. Germline V gene data show CDR1 as SEHNR and CDR2 as FQNEAQ (reference sequence). With V trimmed by 4 bases and J by 8 bases, 6 bases remained unmatched. CDR3: CASSSGDRVDSPLHF. The CDR3 nucleotides read TGTGCCAGCAGCTCGGGGGACAGGGTTGATTCACCCCTCCACTTT.

This clonotype came up many times. This sequence joins TRBV30 and TRBJ2-3, with 10 nucleotides matching TRBD2. The CDR3 loop spans 15 amino acids. The V gene end was trimmed by 2 bases and the J gene end by 7 bases; junction bases not matched to a gene: 9. Germline lookup yields CDR1 GTSNPN and CDR2 SVGIG (reference sequence). The CDR3 DNA follows: TGTGCCTGGAGTCAGGCTAGCGGGAGCTGGTATACGCAGTATTTT. Protein: CAWSQASGSWYTQYF.

This clonotype was detected many times. The rearrangement links TRBV6-2 or TRBV6-3 to TRBJ2-7, with D possibly TRBD1 on 6 matching bases. The CDR3 length is 14 residues. V was clipped by 5 bases and J by 5 bases, with 16 bases between them. CDR1 MNHEY and CDR2 SVGEGT come from the germline V gene. The CDR3 region is CASSKGDSIHEQYF. CDR3 DNA: TGTGCCAGCAGTAAGGGGGATTCTATCCACGAGCAGTACTTC.

As to this clonotype: It may be a read error: a sequence one base away is much more abundant. The chain is built from TRBV7-9 and TRBJ2-6, with D tentatively TRBD1 or TRBD2 (5 bases each). The CDR3 extends over 19 amino acids. Deletions cut 3 bases from V and 0 bases from J, with 18 bases between. The germline CDR1 and CDR2 sequences are SEHNR and FQNEAQ (reference sequence). Here the CDR3 DNA reads TGTGCCAGCAGCTTCTGGAGGCGTCAGGGTACCTCTGGGGCCAACGTCCTGACTTTC. Translating it yields CASSFWRRQGTSGANVLTF.

The V and J genes are TRBV20-1 and TRBJ1-2; D remains unclear. The CDR3 length is 16 residues. Trimming removed 1 base at V and 0 bases at J, with 15 bases between. The V gene's germline CDR1 is DFQATT and CDR2 SNEGSKA (reference sequence). The CDR3 is CSARVPTVSANYGYTF. CDR3 DNA sequence: TGCAGTGCTAGAGTGCCAACTGTTTCAGCTAACTATGGCTACACCTTC.

This clonotype was observed at least ten times. The rearrangement uses TRBV7-2 and TRBJ1-1; D gene uncertain. This CDR3 region has 13 residues. V lost 2 bases to trimming and J lost 2 bases, with 6 bases between them. CDR1 and CDR2 from the germline V gene are SGHTA and FQGNSA. CDR3 in amino acids: CASSLQVNTEAFF. For the CDR3, the DNA is TGTGCCAGCAGCTTACAGGTAAACACTGAAGCTTTCTTT.

Turning to this clonotype: Being one base from a much bigger clone, this may be a read error. The chain uses TRBV11-2 and TRBJ2-1; D uncertain. Germline CDR1 reads SGHAT; CDR2 reads FQNNGV. CDR3 length equals 14 residues. Here the CDR3 DNA reads TGTGCCAGCAGCTTAGAGCCTCAGGCTAATGTGCAGTTCTTC. Amino acids: CASSLEPQANVQFF.